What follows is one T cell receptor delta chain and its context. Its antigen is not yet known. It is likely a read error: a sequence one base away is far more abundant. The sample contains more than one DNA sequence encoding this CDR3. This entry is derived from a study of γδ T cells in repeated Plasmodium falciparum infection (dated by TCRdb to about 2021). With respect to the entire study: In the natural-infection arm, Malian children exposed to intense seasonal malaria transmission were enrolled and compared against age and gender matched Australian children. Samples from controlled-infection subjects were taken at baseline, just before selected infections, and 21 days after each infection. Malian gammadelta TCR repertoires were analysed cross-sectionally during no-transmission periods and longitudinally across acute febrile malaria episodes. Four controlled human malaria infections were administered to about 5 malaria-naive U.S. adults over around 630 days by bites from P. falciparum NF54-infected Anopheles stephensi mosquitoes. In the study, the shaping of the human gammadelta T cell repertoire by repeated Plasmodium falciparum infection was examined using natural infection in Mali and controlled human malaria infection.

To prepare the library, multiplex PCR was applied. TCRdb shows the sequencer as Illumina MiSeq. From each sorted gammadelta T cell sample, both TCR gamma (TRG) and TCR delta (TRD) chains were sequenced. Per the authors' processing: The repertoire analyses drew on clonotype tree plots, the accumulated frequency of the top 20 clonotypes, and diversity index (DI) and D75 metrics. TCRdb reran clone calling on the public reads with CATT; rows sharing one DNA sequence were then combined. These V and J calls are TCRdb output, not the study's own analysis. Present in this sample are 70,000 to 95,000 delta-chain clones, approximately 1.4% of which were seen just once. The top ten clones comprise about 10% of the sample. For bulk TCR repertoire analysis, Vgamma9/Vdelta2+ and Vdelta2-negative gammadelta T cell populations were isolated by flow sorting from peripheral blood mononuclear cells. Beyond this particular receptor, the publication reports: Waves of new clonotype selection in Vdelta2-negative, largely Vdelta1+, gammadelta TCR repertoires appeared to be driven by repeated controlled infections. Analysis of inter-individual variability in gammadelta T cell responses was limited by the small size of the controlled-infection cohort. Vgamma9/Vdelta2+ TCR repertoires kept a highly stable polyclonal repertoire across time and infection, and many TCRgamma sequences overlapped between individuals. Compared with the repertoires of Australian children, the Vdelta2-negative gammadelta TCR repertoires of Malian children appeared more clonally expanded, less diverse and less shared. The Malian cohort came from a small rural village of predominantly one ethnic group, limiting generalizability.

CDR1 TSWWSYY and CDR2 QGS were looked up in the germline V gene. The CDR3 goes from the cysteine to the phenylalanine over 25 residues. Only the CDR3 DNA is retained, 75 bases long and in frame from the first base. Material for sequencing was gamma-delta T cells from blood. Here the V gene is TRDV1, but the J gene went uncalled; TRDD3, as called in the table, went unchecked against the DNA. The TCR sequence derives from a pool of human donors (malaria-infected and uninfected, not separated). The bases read TGTGCTCTTGGGGAACTAAACGCCCCCACTTCCTACCCGTACCATACGCTGATGTACACCGATAAACTCATCTTC. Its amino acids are CALGELNAPTSYPYHTLMYTDKLIF.